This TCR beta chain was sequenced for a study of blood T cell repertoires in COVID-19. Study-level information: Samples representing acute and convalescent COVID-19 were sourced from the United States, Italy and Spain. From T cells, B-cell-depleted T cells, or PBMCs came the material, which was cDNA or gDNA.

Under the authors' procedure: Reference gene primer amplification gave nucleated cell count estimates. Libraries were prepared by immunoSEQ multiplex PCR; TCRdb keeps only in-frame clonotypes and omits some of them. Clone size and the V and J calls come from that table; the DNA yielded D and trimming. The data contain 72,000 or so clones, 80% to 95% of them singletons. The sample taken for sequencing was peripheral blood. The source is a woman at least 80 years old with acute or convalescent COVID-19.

The CDR3 region is CASSLEGQGINYGYTF. The CDR3 DNA reads TGTGCCAGCAGCTTAGAAGGCCAGGGGATTAACTATGGCTACACCTTC. This chain joins TRBV7-9 and TRBJ1-2, with a weak D call TRBD1 (6 bases). This CDR3 has 16 amino acids. V gave up 1 base and J gave up 1 base, with 13 bases separating them. Germline V gene data show CDR1 as SEHNR and CDR2 as FQNEAQ (reference sequence).